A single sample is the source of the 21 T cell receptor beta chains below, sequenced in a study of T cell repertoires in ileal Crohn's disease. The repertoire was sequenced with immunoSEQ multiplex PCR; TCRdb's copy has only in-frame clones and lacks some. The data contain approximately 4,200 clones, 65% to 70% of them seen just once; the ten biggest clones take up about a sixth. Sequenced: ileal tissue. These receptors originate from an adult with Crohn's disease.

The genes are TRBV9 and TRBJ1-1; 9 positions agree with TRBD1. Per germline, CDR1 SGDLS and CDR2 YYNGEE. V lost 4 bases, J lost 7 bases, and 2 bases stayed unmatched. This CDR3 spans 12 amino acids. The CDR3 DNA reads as TGTGCCAGCAGCCGACAGGGGGGTGAAGCTTTCTTT. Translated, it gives CASSRQGGEAFF.

CDR3 DNA: TGTGCCAGCAGGCGACAAGGGACTACGGGCACCGGGGAGCTGTTTTTT. This codes for CASRRQGTTGTGELFF. V gene TRBV28 combines with J gene TRBJ2-2; 7 nucleotides line up with TRBD2. Germline-derived CDR1 and CDR2 are MDHEN and SYDVKM. The V segment lost 6 bases and the J segment 4 bases; nucleotides outside the gene matches: 11. The CDR3 length is 16 residues.

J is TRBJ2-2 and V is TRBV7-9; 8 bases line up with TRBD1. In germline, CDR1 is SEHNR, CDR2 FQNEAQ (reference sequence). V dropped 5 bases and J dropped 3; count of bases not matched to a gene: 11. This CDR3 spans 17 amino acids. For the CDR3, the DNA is TGTGCCAGCAGCCCGTGGACAGGGAAGGGTGACACCGGGGAGCTGTTTTTT. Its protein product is CASSPWTGKGDTGELFF.

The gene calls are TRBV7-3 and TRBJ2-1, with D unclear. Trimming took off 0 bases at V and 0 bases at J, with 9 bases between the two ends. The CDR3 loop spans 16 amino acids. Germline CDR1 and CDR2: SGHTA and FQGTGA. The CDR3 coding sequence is TGTGCCAGCAGCTTAACGTCGGCTAGCTCCTACAATGAGCAGTTCTTC. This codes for CASSLTSASSYNEQFF. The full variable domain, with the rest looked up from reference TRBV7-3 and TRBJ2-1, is GAGVSQTPSNKVTEKGKYVELRCDPISGHTALYWYRQSLGQGPEFLIYFQGTGAADDSGLPNDRFFAVRPEGSVSTLKIQRTERGDSAVYLCASSLTSASSYNEQFFGPGTRLTVL.

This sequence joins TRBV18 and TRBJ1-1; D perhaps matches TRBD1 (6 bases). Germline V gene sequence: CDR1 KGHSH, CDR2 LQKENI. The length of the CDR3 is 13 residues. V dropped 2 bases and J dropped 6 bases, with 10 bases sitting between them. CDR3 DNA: TGTGCCAGCTCACCAGTTGGGGGCCCTGAAGCTTTCTTT. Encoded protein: CASSPVGGPEAFF.

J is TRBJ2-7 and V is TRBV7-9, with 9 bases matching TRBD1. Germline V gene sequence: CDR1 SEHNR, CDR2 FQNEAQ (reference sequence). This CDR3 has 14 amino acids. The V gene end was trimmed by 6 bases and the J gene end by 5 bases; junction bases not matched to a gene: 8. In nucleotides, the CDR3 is TGTGCCAGCAGTCCGGACAGGGGCATCGACGAGCAGTACTTC. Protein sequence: CASSPDRGIDEQYF.

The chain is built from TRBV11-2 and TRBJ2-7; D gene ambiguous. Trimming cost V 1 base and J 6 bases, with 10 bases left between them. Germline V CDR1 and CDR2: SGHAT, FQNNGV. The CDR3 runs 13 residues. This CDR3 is CASSLVGLVEQYF. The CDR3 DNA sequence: TGTGCCAGCAGCTTAGTTGGGCTCGTCGAGCAGTACTTC. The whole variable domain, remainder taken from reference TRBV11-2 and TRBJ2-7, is EAGVAQSPRYKIIEKRQSVAFWCNPISGHATLYWYQQILGQGPKLLIQFQNNGVVDDSQLPKDRFSAERLKGVDSTLKIQPAKLEDSAVYLCASSLVGLVEQYFGPGTRLTVT.

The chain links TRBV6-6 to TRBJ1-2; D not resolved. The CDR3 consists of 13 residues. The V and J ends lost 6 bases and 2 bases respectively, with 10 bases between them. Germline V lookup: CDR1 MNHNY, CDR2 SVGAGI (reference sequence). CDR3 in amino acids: CASRTQSNYGYTF. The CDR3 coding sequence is TGTGCCAGCAGGACACAGTCGAACTATGGCTACACCTTC.

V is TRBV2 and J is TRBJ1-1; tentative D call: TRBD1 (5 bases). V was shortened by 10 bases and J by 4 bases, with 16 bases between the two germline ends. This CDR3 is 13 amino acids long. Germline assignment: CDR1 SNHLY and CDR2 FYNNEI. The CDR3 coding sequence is TGTGCCAAAGCTCCGGGACTCAGCACTGAAGCTTTCTTT. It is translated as CAKAPGLSTEAFF.

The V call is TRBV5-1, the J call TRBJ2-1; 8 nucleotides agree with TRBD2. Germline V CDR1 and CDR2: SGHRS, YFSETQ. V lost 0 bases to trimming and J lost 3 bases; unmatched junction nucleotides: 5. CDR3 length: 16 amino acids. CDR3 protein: CASSLGRGDLYNEQFF. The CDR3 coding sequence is TGCGCCAGCAGCTTGGGGCGGGGGGACCTCTACAATGAGCAGTTCTTC.

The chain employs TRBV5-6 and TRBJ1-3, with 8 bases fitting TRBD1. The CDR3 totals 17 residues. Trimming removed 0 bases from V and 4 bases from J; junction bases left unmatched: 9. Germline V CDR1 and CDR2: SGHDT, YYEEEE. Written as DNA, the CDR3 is TGTGCCAGCAGCTTGGGGAACGACAGGGGACCAGGAAACACCATATATTTT. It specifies CASSLGNDRGPGNTIYF.

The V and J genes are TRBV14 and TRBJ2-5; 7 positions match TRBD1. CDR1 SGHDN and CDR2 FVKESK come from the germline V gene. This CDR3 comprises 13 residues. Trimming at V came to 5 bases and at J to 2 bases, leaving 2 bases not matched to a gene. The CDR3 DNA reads TGTGCCAGCAGCAGGGACAGACAAGAGACCCAGTACTTC. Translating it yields CASSRDRQETQYF. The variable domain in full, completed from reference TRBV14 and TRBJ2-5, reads EAGVTQFPSHSVIEKGQTVTLRCDPISGHDNLYWYRRVMGKEIKFLLHFVKESKQDESGMPNNRFLAERTGGTYSTLKVQPAELEDSGVYFCASSRDRQETQYFGPGTRLLVL.

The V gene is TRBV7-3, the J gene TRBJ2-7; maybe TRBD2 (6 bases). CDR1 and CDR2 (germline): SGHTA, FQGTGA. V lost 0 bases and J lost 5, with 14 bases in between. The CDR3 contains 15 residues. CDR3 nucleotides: TGTGCCAGCAGCTTAACGGGGGGAGAGTGGGACGAGCAGTACTTC. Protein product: CASSLTGGEWDEQYF. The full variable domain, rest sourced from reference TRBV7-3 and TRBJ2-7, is GAGVSQTPSNKVTEKGKYVELRCDPISGHTALYWYRQSLGQGPEFLIYFQGTGAADDSGLPNDRFFAVRPEGSVSTLKIQRTERGDSAVYLCASSLTGGEWDEQYFGPGTRLTVT.

The CDR3 protein is CASSQIFGEGTGELFF. DNA of the CDR3: TGTGCCAGCAGCCAGATTTTCGGGGAGGGCACCGGGGAGCTGTTTTTT. The rearrangement uses TRBV4-2 and TRBJ2-2; the match to TRBD2 covers 7 bases. Germline CDR1 LGHNA, CDR2 YNFKEQ. This CDR3 spans 16 amino acids. Losses at the gene ends were 3 bases for V and 4 bases for J; bases not matched to a gene: 8.

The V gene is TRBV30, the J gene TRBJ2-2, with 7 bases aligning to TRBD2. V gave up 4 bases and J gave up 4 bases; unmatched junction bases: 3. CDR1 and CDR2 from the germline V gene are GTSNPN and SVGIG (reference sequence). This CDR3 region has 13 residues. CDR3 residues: CAWNSGGTGELFF. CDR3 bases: TGTGCCTGGAATTCGGGAGGCACCGGGGAGCTGTTTTTT.

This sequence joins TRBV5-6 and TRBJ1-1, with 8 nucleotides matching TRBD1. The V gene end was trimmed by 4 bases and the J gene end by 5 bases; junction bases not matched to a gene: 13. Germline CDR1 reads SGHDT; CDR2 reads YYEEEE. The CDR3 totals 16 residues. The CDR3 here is CASSRIHTGGRTEAFF. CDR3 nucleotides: TGTGCCAGCAGCCGAATACATACAGGGGGTAGGACTGAAGCTTTCTTT. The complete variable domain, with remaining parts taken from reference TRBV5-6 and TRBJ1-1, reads DAGVTQSPTHLIKTRGQQVTLRCSPKSGHDTVSWYQQALGQGPQFIFQYYEEEERQRGNFPDRFSGHQFPNYSSELNVNALLLGDSALYLCASSRIHTGGRTEAFFGQGTRLTVV.

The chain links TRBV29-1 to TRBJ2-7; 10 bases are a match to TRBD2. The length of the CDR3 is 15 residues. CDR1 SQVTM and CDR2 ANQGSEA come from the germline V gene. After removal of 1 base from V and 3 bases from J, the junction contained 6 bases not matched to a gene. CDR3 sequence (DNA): TGCAGCGTTGAAGGGCCAACTAGCGGGGACTACGAGCAGTACTTC. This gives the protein CSVEGPTSGDYEQYF.

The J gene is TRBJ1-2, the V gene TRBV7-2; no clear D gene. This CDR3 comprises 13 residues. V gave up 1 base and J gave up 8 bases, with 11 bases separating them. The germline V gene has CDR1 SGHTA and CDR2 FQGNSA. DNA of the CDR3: TGTGCCAGCAGCTTAGGTGGGCTTAAGGGCTACACCTTC. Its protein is CASSLGGLKGYTF.

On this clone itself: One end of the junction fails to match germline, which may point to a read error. The CDR3 loop is CVSSDLAGGQDTQYF. CDR3 in DNA: TGTGTCAGCAGTGATCTAGCGGGGGGGCAAGATACGCAGTATTTT. This rearrangement joins TRBV2 to TRBJ2-3; TRBD2 aligns across 12 bases. The CDR3 sequence is 15 residues long. CDR1 is SNHLY and CDR2 is FYNNEI in the germline V gene.

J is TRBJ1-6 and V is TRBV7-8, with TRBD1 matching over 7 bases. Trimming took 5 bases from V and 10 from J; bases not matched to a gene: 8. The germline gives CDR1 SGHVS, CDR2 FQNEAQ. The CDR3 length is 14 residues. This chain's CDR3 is CASSQQQGWSPLHF. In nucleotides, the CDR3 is TGTGCCAGCAGCCAACAACAGGGGTGGTCACCCCTCCACTTT.

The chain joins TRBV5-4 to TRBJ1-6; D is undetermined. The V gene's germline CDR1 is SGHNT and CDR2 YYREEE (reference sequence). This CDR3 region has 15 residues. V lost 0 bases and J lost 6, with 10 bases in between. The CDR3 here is CASSLDIRLNSPLHF. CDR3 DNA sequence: TGTGCCAGCAGCTTGGATATTCGACTTAATTCACCCCTCCACTTT.